The sequence of this T cell receptor beta chain was determined in a study of regulatory T cells in long-lasting Graves disease. Study background: Antithyroid drug use was under 3 months in newly diagnosed Graves' patients.

Investigators prepared the TCR beta libraries by applying iRepertoire HTBI primers and Arm-PCR of CDR3 regions. TCRdb re-called the multiplex PCR reads with MiXCR, one entry per CDR3 protein. The table has a few hundred thousand distinct CDR3 sequences, 15% seen once. Time point given: newly diagnosed GD, antithyroid drugs for less than 3 months. Construction of the TCR library relied on RNA isolated from PBMCs. The CDR3 totals 13 residues. Germline V gives CDR1 SQVTM, CDR2 ANQGSEA. Study observations and caveats: In persistent patients, shared public clonotypes (around 2,500) outnumbered those in new patients (around 1,000).

As to this clonotype: Its antigen is still unknown. A single base separates this from a much larger clone, so it may be a read error.

The data were also submitted as part of a second study, on T cells in Graves' hyperthyroidism and ophthalmopathy. According to that study: Newly diagnosed patients aged 18 to 65 had hyperthyroidism of under 2 months' duration. TCR CDR3 underwent first-round RT-PCR with the HTBI primer set.

Sequences were derived from peripheral blood mononuclear cells (PBMCs), sampled at new diagnosis, from a patient treated with antithyroid drugs. The V and J genes are TRBV29-1 and TRBJ2-1; the match to TRBD2 covers 7 bases. This clonotype originated in a woman in her 40s with Graves disease. The CDR3 coding sequence is TGCGGCGTCTCCGGCGGGGGTTTAAATGAGCAGTTCTTC. Its protein product is CGVSGGGLNEQFF.